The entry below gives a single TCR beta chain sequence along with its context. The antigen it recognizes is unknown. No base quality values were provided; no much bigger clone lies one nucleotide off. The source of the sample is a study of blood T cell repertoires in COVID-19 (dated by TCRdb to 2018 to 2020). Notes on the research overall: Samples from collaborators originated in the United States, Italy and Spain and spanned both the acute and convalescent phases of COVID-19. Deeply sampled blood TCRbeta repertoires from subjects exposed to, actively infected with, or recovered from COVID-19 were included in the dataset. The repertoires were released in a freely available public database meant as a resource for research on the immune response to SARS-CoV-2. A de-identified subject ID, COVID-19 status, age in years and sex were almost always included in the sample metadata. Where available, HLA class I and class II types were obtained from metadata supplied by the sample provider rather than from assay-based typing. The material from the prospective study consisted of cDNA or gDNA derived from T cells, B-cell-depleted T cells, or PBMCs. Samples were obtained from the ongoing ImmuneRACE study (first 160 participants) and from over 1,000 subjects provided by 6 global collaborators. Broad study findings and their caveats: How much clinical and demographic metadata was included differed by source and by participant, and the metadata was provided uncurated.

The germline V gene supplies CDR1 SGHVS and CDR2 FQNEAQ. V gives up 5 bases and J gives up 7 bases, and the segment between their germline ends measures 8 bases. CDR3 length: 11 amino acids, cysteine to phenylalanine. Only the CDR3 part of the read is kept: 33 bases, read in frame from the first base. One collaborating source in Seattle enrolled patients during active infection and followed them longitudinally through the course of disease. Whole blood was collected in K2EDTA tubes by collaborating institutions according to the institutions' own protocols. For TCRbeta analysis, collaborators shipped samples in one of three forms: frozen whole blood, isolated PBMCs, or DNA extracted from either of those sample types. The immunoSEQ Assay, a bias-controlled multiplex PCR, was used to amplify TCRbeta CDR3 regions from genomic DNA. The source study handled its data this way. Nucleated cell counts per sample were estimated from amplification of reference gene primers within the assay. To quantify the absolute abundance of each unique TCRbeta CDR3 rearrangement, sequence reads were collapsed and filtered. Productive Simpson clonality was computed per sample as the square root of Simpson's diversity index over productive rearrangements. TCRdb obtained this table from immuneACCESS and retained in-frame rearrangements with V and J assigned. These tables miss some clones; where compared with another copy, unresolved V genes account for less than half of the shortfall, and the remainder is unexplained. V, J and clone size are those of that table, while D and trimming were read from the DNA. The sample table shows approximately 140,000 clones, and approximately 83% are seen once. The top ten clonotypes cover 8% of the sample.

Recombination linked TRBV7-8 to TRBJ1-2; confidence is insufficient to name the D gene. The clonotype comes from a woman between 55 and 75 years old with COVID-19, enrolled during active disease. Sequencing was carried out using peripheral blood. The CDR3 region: CASSQRGGYTF. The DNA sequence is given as TGTGCCAGCAGCCAGCGGGGTGGCTACACCTTC. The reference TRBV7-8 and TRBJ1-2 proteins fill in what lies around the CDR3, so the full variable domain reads GAGVSQSPRYKVAKRGQDVALRCDPISGHVSLFWYQQALGQGPEFLTYFQNEAQLDKSGLPSDRFFAERPEGSVSTLKIQRTQQEDSAVYLCASSQRGGYTFGSGTRLTVV.